The clone carrying this T cell receptor beta chain was observed many times. Its specificity is not known. Unique molecular identifiers featured in each of the TCR beta cDNA libraries. The yield from about 1 to 10 million T cells was around 500,000 cDNA molecules in total. TCRdb redid the calling of the PCR reads with MiXCR, one entry per CDR3 protein. The sample lists about 260,000 distinct CDR3 sequences; roughly a third were seen once. The data belong to a study of post-analysis software for immune sequencing data. Turning to the study itself: The study covered relapsing-remitting, secondary progressive and progressive-relapsing courses of multiple sclerosis. The study, taken as a whole, reports: Versus controls, multiple sclerosis patients showed significantly lower diversity (normalized Chao1). F measure clustering grouped samples strongly by preparation batch. Four or five TRBV segments were significantly more frequent in patients than in controls. TRBV5-6, TRBV5-1 and TRBV20-1 were among these segments.

The germline gives CDR1 DFQATT, CDR2 SNEGSKA (reference sequence). The CDR3 runs to 15 residues. V shed 5 bases, J shed 1 base, and the junction held 7 bases outside the gene matches. The material sequenced was blood. The TCR originated in a girl between 10 and 17 years old with multiple sclerosis. The chain has TRBV20-1 and TRBJ2-3, with 9 bases that match TRBD2. DNA of the CDR3: TGCAGTGCTGCGCCGGGACTAGCTGGCACAGATACGCAGTATTTT. This sequence encodes CSAAPGLAGTDTQYF.